A selection of T cell receptor beta chains follows, all from one sample in a study of shared clonotypes between healthy human individuals. Clones were sequenced by immunoSEQ multiplex PCR, and TCRdb holds only the in-frame ones, with some missing. This table has around 1,100,000 clones, around 77% appearing once. Input material: memory CD4+ T cells from PBMCs. Source of these receptors: a man in his late teens or twenties in good health. Some clones in this sample may be carry-over from other donors' samples. The CDR3 runs from the conserved cysteine through the conserved F or W. Each record gives: D gene, V gene, J gene, CDR3 length, clone size, CDR3 DNA, CDR3 protein. D genes are given only for firm matches. Expanded clones get a size class; other rows say once, few or many, or leave the size out.

-	TRBV19	TRBJ2-1	14	-	TGTGCCAGTAGTATGGGGCTAGTGATCAATGAGCAGTTCTTC	CASSMGLVINEQFF
-	TRBV30	TRBJ1-1	15	-	TGTGCCTGGAGCATGGCTTCCTCCCAAAGGACTGAAGCTTTCTTT	CAWSMASSQRTEAFF
-	TRBV9	TRBJ1-1	13	-	TGTGCCAGCAGCGTGTGGGTTGGCACTGAAGCTTTCTTT	CASSVWVGTEAFF
-	TRBV27	TRBJ1-2	15	-	TGTGCCAGCAGTATTTCGGGCAGTCGGAACTATGGCTACACCTTC	CASSISGSRNYGYTF
-	TRBV27	TRBJ1-1	14	-	TGTGCCAGCAGTTTTCAGAGAAAAGACACTGAAGCTTTCTTT	CASSFQRKDTEAFF
TRBD1	TRBV19	TRBJ1-5	12	-	TGTGCCAGCCGGGACAGTTGGCAGCCCCAGCATTTT	CASRDSWQPQHF
-	TRBV5-1	TRBJ2-2	15	once	TGCGCCACCTACCACGACTACGCGAACACCGGGGAGCTGTTTTTT	CATYHDYANTGELFF
-	TRBV11-2	TRBJ2-3	13	-	TGTGCCAGCAGCTTTGCCGGGAACGTTGCGCAGTATTTT	CASSFAGNVAQYF
-	TRBV6-1	TRBJ1-4	15	-	TGTGCCAGCAGAGAACGTGGGGTCAGTCGTGAAAAACTGTTTTTT	CASRERGVSREKLFF
-	TRBV21-1	TRBJ1-2	12	-	TGTGCCAGCAGCGAACTATGGGGGGGCTACACCTTC	CASSELWGGYTF
-	TRBV10-3	TRBJ2-1	15	-	TGTGCCATCAGTGAGTCCGGGGGAGGAGAGGATGAGCAGTTCTTC	CAISESGGGEDEQFF
-	TRBV6-5	TRBJ1-1	13	-	TGTGCCAGCAGTTACAGGGGATGGACTGAAGCTTTCTTT	CASSYRGWTEAFF
-	TRBV11-3	TRBJ1-1	13	-	TGTGCCAGCTCCTCTAACCAGAACACTGAAGCTTTCTTT	CASSSNQNTEAFF
-	TRBV5-1	TRBJ2-7	15	-	TGCGCCAGCAGCTTGGGGGCAGGGGACTCCTACGAGCAGTACTTC	CASSLGAGDSYEQYF
-	TRBV7-3	TRBJ2-7	17	once	TGTGCCAGCAGCTTAAACGGCAGGAGAATCGGGGCCTACGAGCAGTACTTC	CASSLNGRRIGAYEQYF
-	TRBV20-1	TRBJ2-1	11	-	TGCAGTGCTGTCGGGGCGGGTGAGCAGTTCTTC	CSAVGAGEQFF
-	TRBV9	TRBJ2-6	17	-	TGTGCCAGCAGCGCCAGAAGTGGGCAGGGGAGGGCCAACGTCCTGACTTTC	CASSARSGQGRANVLTF
-	TRBV4-2	TRBJ1-2	16	-	TGTGCCAGCAGCCCTGACAGGTCGAAGGACAACTATGGCTACACCTTC	CASSPDRSKDNYGYTF
TRBD2	TRBV4-3	TRBJ2-1	14	-	TGCGCCAGCAGCCAAGTGGGCGGGAGTTATGAGCAGTTCTTC	CASSQVGGSYEQFF
-	TRBV28	TRBJ1-1	12	-	TGTGCCAGCAGTTCCCATAGCTCTGAAGCTTTCTTT	CASSSHSSEAFF
-	TRBV4-1	TRBJ2-1	16	-	TGCGCCAGCAGCGACTTAGGCAGGACGTCCTACAATGAGCAGTTCTTC	CASSDLGRTSYNEQFF
TRBD2	TRBV11-3	TRBJ2-7	15	-	TGTGCCAGCAGCCCCTCTGGAGCGGGAGGGTCCGAGCAGTACTTC	CASSPSGAGGSEQYF
TRBD2	TRBV9	TRBJ2-1	13	-	TGTGCCAGCAGCGTAGGGGGAGGGGATGAGCAGTTCTTC	CASSVGGGDEQFF